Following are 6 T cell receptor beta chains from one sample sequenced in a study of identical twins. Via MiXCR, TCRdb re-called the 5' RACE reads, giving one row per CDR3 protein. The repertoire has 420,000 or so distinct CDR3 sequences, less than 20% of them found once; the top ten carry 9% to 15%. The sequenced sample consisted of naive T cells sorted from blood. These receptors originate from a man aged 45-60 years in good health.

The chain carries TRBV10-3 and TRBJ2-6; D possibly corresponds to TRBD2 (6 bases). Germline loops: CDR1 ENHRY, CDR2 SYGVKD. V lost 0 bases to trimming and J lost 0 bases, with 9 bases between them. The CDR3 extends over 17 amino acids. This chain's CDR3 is CAISESGGSSGANVLTF. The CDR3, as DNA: TGTGCCATCAGTGAGTCTGGAGGGAGCTCTGGGGCCAACGTCCTGACTTTC.

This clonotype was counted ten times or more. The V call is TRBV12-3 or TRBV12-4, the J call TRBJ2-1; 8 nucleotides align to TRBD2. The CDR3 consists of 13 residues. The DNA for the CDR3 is TGTGCTACCGGGACTAGCTCCTACAATGAGCAGTTCTTC. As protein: CATGTSSYNEQFF.

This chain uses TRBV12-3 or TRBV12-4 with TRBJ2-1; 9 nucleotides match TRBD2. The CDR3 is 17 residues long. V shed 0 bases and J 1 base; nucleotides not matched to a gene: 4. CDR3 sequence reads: CASSLALAGTSYNEQFF. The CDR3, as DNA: TGTGCCAGCAGTTTAGCGCTAGCGGGGACTTCCTACAATGAGCAGTTCTTC.

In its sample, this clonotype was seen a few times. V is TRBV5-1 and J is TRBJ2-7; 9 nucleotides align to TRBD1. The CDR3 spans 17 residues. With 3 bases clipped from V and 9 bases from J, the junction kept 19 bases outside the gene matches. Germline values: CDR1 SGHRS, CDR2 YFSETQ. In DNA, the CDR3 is TGCGCCAGCAGCTCCCATCCCCTCGGGACAGGGTTGTTTGGGCAGTACTTC. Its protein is CASSSHPLGTGLFGQYF.

The CDR3 region has the DNA TGTGCCAGCAGCCAAGAGCGGCAGGGATTCTACGAGCAGTACTTC. Amino acids: CASSQERQGFYEQYF. The chain is built from TRBV4-2 and TRBJ2-7; weak D call: TRBD1 (5 bases). V was clipped by 0 bases and J by 3 bases, with 12 bases between them. The germline gives CDR1 LGHNA, CDR2 YNFKEQ. CDR3 length equals 15 residues.

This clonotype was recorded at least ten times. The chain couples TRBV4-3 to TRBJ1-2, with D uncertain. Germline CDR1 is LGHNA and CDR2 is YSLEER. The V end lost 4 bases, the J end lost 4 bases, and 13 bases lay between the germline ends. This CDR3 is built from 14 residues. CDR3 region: CASSRSDGSYGYTF. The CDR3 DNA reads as TGCGCCAGCAGCCGCAGCGACGGGAGCTATGGCTACACCTTC.